The T cell receptor beta chain under discussion was sequenced for a study of CD8 T cells in Susac syndrome. The overall study: Among sequenced Susac syndrome patients, 5 or 6 had active disease and fewer than ten were in remission.

A quantity of about 0.5 to 1 ug RNA underwent reverse transcription using random hexamers. With immunoSEQ multiplex PCR, TCR beta CDR3 was amplified across 54 Vbeta and 13 Jbeta. TCRdb processed the immunoSEQ multiplex PCR reads anew with MiXCR; each CDR3 protein has one entry. The data hold 55,000 to 75,000 distinct CDR3 sequences, with 90% to 95% observed a single time. This CDR3 spans 14 amino acids. J gave up 1 base and V 5 bases, and 1 base lay outside the gene matches. From germline, CDR1 is MDHEN and CDR2 SYDVKM. Isolation of CD8+ and CD4+ T cells was performed negatively, whereas enrichment of TEMRA cells was done by FACS.

The J gene is TRBJ1-1, the V gene TRBV28; 10 positions agree with TRBD1. The sequence derives from a human donor with Susac syndrome. The material sequenced was CD4+ T cells from PBMCs. The CDR3 coding sequence is TGTGCCAGCAGTCGGACAGGGGGGAACACTGAAGCTTTCTTT. Translation gives CASSRTGGNTEAFF. The full variable domain, rest sourced from reference TRBV28 and TRBJ1-1, is DVKVTQSSRYLVKRTGEKVFLECVQDMDHENMFWYRQDPGLGLRLIYFSYDVKMKEKGDIPEGYSVSREKKERFSLILESASTNQTSMYLCASSRTGGNTEAFFGQGTRLTVV.